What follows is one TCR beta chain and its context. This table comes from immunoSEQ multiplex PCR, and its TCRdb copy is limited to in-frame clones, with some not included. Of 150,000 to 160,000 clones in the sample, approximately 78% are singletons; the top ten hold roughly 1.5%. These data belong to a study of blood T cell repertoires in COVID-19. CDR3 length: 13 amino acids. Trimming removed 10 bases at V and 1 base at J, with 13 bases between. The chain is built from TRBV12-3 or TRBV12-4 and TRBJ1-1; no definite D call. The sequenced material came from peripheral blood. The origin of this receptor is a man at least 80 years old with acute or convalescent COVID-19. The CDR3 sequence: CATRMRENTEAFF. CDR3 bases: TGTGCCACCAGGATGCGGGAGAACACTGAAGCTTTCTTT.